This T cell receptor beta chain was captured in a study of shared clonotypes between healthy human individuals. Study-level information: Every donor yielded three CD4 naive, three CD4 memory, two CD8 naive and one CD8 memory plate.

Germline assignment: CDR1 MGHRA and CDR2 YSYEKL. There are 15 residues in the CDR3. Trimming pared 1 base from V and 4 bases from J, leaving 12 bases between. All of the donors resided in Nashville, Tennessee, and each was a Caucasian adult. Naive CD4+ cells were CD45RA-selected; the remaining cells were memory. Of note for this clone: Antigen specificity is unknown.

General observations from the study: Among non-shared clonotypes, generation probabilities were lower than among those shared by all four donors.

Profiled with immunoSEQ multiplex PCR; TCRdb holds only in-frame clones, not every one. This table holds over 2 million clones, just under 95% found once. This receptor was identified in a man aged 18 to 35 in good health. Some clones in this sample may be carry-over from other donors' samples. The sample was naive CD4+ T cells from PBMCs. Subset: CD45RA+ positively selected. V and J are TRBV4-1 and TRBJ2-3; D is perhaps TRBD2 (6 bases). CDR3: CASSQGTGAPDTQYF. CDR3 sequence (DNA): TGCGCCAGCAGCCAAGGGACGGGAGCGCCAGATACGCAGTATTTT.